The 15 T cell receptor beta chains in this list originate from one sample, sequenced in a study of graft-versus-host responses after intestinal transplantation. Their specific antigens are unknown. Method: immunoSEQ multiplex PCR; TCRdb's copy keeps in-frame clones and lacks some. The sample has some 70,000 clones, roughly 87% seen once; the top ten hold around 8%. The sample in question was unstimulated CD8+ T cells sorted from spleen or lymph node cells, obtained before transplant. These receptors were obtained from a human donor who was the organ donor for an intestinal transplant.

For the CDR3, the DNA is TGTGCCTGGAGTCTGAGCGGACAGCCCCAGCATTTT. Its protein product is CAWSLSGQPQHF. This chain connects TRBV30 to TRBJ1-5; unclear D gene. The CDR3 has 12 residues. Per the germline V gene, CDR1 is GTSNPN and CDR2 is SVGIG (reference sequence). V lost 2 bases, J lost 7 bases, and 9 bases lay in between.

V is TRBV4-1 and J is TRBJ2-2, with no clear D. This CDR3 spans 17 amino acids. Germline-derived CDR1 and CDR2 are MGHRA and YSYEKL. Trimming pared 1 base from V and 5 bases from J, leaving 17 bases between. The chain's CDR3 is CASSQVYRGHGTGELFF. CDR3 in DNA: TGCGCCAGCAGCCAAGTTTACAGAGGTCATGGTACCGGGGAGCTGTTTTTT.

The chain combines TRBV15 with TRBJ1-2; 7 bases align to TRBD1. The CDR3 runs 16 residues. Looked up from germline, CDR1 is LNHNV and CDR2 is YYDKDF (reference sequence). Germline trimming cut 2 bases from V and 0 bases from J; bases unmatched to any gene: 6. For the CDR3, the DNA is TGTGCCACCAGCAGACAGGGGGGGCGAGCTAACTATGGCTACACCTTC. Encoded protein: CATSRQGGRANYGYTF.

The chain links TRBV2 to TRBJ2-7, with no clear D. The CDR3 covers 12 residues. Germline V gives CDR1 SNHLY, CDR2 FYNNEI. Deletions cut 2 bases from V and 3 bases from J, with 5 bases between. The CDR3 protein is CASSERGYEQYF. The CDR3, as DNA: TGTGCCAGCAGTGAACGCGGCTACGAGCAGTACTTC.

The gene calls are TRBV2 and TRBJ1-2; 9 bases align to TRBD1. Germline V gene lookup returns CDR1 SNHLY and CDR2 FYNNEI. The junction had 8 bases not matched to a gene; V was cut back by 6 bases and J by 3 bases. The CDR3 has 15 amino acids. The DNA of the CDR3 is TGTGCCAGCAGCTATACAGGGGGCGAATACTATGGCTACACCTTC. Its translation is CASSYTGGEYYGYTF.

The chain joins TRBV9 to TRBJ1-3; no firm D call. The CDR3 length is 14 residues. Germline V gene data show CDR1 as SGDLS and CDR2 as YYNGEE. The V and J ends lost 0 bases and 2 bases respectively, with 6 bases between them. CDR3 region: CASSVGAAGNTIYF. In DNA form, the CDR3 reads TGTGCCAGCAGCGTAGGGGCAGCTGGAAACACCATATATTTT.

The V and J genes are TRBV21-1 and TRBJ1-6; the table's D call of TRBD1 was not tested on the DNA. TRBV21-1 is marked as a pseudogene. CDR3 length: 18 residues. CDR3 sequence reads: CASSTRPGHQTSNSPLHF. CDR3 bases: TGTGCCAGCAGCACAAGACCGGGACACCAAACGAGTAATTCACCCCTCCACTTT.

The rearrangement uses TRBV13 and TRBJ2-3; D call uncertain. This CDR3 has 11 amino acids. Germline V lookup: CDR1 PRHDT, CDR2 FYEKMQ (reference sequence). Trimming took off 2 bases at V and 7 bases at J, with 4 bases between the two ends. The CDR3 region is CASSLTYTQYF. Here the CDR3 DNA reads TGTGCCAGCAGCTTAACGTATACGCAGTATTTT. The variable domain in full, with the rest retrieved from reference TRBV13 and TRBJ2-3, is AAGVIQSPRHLIKEKRETATLKCYPIPRHDTVYWYQQGPGQDPQFLISFYEKMQSDKGSIPDRFSAQQFSDYHSELNMSSLELGDSALYFCASSLTYTQYFGPGTRLTVL.

This rearrangement joins TRBV4-1 to TRBJ2-7; D tentatively reads TRBD1 or TRBD2 (5 bases each). Germline lookup yields CDR1 MGHRA and CDR2 YSYEKL. V was clipped by 4 bases and J by 5 bases, with 18 bases between them. The CDR3 covers 15 residues. In nucleotides, the CDR3 is TGCGCCAGCAGCCGAGAAGGGGACGGAGGTAACGAGCAGTACTTC. Translating gives CASSREGDGGNEQYF.

V gene TRBV27 combines with J gene TRBJ2-1, with D possibly called TRBD1 or TRBD2 (5 bases each). CDR1 and CDR2 (germline): MNHEY, SMNVEV (reference sequence). Trimming stripped 6 bases from V and 9 bases from J, with 12 bases between. The CDR3 is 12 amino acids. The CDR3 reads CASSRRGGEQFF. The CDR3 DNA sequence: TGTGCCAGCAGCCGCCGGGGCGGTGAGCAGTTCTTC.

This clone was picked up one time. The chain is built from TRBV14 and TRBJ2-7, with 9 bases lining up with TRBD1. Germline V gene lookup returns CDR1 SGHDN and CDR2 FVKESK. This CDR3 is built from 14 residues. J was trimmed by 5 bases and V by 3 bases; bases with no gene match: 5. In DNA, the CDR3 is TGTGCCAGCAGCCAGGGACAGGGTTACGACGAGCAGTACTTC. Translated: CASSQGQGYDEQYF.

The rearrangement uses TRBV6-6 and TRBJ2-5, with 7 bases fitting TRBD2. Germline lookup yields CDR1 MNHNY and CDR2 SVGAGI (reference sequence). Unmatched junction bases numbered 4, after V lost 3 bases and J lost 3 bases. The CDR3 is made up of 14 amino acids. CDR3: CASSYTSGEETQYF. The CDR3 nucleotides are TGTGCCAGCAGTTATACGAGCGGGGAAGAGACCCAGTACTTC.

The rearrangement uses TRBV5-6 and TRBJ2-7; D is uncertain. Germline-derived CDR1 and CDR2 are SGHDT and YYEEEE. V gave up 0 bases and J gave up 3 bases, with 13 bases separating them. This CDR3 is built from 15 residues. The CDR3 is CASSLVTSSYYEQYF. CDR3 nucleotides: TGTGCCAGCAGCTTGGTCACTTCCTCATACTACGAGCAGTACTTC.

The rearrangement uses TRBV29-1 and TRBJ2-3; D unresolved. Germline V gene sequence: CDR1 SQVTM, CDR2 ANQGSEA. Trimming took 4 bases from V and 4 from J, leaving 15 bases between them. The CDR3 is made up of 14 amino acids. CDR3 sequence: CSVVTNFVADTQYF. The CDR3 DNA is TGCAGCGTTGTCACAAATTTTGTCGCAGATACGCAGTATTTT.

The chain joins TRBV6-5 to TRBJ2-7; tentative D call: TRBD2 (5 bases). CDR3 size: 15 residues. Germline V gives CDR1 MNHEY, CDR2 SVGAGI. The germline V and J ends were trimmed by 0 bases and 3 bases, with 12 bases remaining between them. The CDR3, as DNA: TGTGCCAGCAGTTACTCATCGGGATTTAGCTACGAGCAGTACTTC. This codes for CASSYSSGFSYEQYF.